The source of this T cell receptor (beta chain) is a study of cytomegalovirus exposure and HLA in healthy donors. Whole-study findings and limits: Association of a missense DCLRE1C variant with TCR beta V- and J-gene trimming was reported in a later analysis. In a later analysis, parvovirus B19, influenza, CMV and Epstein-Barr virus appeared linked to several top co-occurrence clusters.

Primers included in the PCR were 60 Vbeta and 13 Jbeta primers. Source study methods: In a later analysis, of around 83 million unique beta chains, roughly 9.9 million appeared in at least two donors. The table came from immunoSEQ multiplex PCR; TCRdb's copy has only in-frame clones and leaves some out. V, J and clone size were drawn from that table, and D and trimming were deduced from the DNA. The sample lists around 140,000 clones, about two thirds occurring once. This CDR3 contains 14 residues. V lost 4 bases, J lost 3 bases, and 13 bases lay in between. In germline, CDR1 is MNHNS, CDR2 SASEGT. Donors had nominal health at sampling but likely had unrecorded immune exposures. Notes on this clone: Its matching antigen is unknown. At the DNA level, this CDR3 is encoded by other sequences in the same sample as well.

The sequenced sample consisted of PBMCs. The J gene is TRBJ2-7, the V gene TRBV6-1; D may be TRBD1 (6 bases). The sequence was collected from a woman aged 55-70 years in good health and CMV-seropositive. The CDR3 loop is CASSGEGRGYEQYF. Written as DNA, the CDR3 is TGTGCCAGCAGTGGCGAGGGCAGGGGCTACGAGCAGTACTTC.